Included here is one T cell receptor (beta chain) sequence, with context. No antigen is known for it. This record comes from a study of T-cell reconstitution after alpha-beta-depleted transplantation in children. Study-wide results and caveats: Reportedly, only several hundred clones from non-depleted graft cells drove alpha-beta T-cell counts at about two months. T-cell numbers and diversity, one year after transplant, stemmed largely from T cells that were newly produced.

Unique molecular identifiers featured in how the TCRbeta library was prepared. Each CDR3 protein is one row after TCRdb ran MiXCR on the PCR reads. Of a few hundred thousand distinct CDR3 sequences in the sample, 11% are singletons; the top ten hold about a quarter. Germline values: CDR1 SQVTM, CDR2 ANQGSEA. V lost 4 bases, J lost 2 bases, and 10 bases stayed unmatched. This CDR3 has 16 amino acids. Here the sequenced sample was peripheral blood, taken 180 days after TCRalphabeta/CD19-depleted stem cell transplant. The chain is built from TRBV29-1 and TRBJ2-5, with 10 positions matching TRBD1. The origin of this receptor is a male patient aged 2-9 years who had a stem cell transplant for chronic granulomatous disease, so the T cells may come from the graft donor. In DNA form, the CDR3 reads TGCAGCGTTGCCGGAGGGGACAGGGGAAATCAAGAGACCCAGTACTTC. Translating it yields CSVAGGDRGNQETQYF.